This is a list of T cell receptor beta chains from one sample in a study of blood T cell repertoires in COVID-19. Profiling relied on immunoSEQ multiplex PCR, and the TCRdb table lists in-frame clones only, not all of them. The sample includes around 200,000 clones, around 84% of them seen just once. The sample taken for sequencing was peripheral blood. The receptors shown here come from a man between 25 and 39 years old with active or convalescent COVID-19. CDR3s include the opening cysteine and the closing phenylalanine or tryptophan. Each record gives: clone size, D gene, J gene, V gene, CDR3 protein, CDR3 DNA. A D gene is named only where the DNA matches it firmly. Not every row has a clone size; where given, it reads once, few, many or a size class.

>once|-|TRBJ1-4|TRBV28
CASSSAGANEKLFF
TGTGCCAGCAGTTCGGCAGGGGCTAATGAAAAACTGTTTTTT
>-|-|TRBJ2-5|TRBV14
CASSQGLHETQYF
TGTGCCAGCAGCCAGGGGCTTCACGAGACCCAGTACTTC
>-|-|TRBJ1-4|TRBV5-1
CASSPGGGPNEKLFF
TGCGCCAGCAGCCCCGGGGGGGGCCCCAATGAAAAACTGTTTTTT
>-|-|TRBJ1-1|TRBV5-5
CASSPIATGLENTEAFF
TGTGCCAGCAGCCCGATAGCAACAGGGTTGGAGAACACTGAAGCTTTCTTT
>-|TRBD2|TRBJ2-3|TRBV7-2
CASTWRGLAVGTDTQYF
TGTGCCAGCACCTGGCGGGGACTAGCGGTTGGCACAGATACGCAGTATTTT
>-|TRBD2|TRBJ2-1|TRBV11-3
CASLPGGLVSYNEQFF
TGTGCCAGCCTCCCCGGGGGACTAGTCTCCTACAATGAGCAGTTCTTC
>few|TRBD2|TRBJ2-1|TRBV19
CASSIVTSGSMYNEQFF
TGTGCCAGTAGTATAGTGACTAGCGGGAGTATGTACAATGAGCAGTTCTTC
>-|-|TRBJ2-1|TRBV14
CASSPRRLINEQFF
TGTGCCAGCAGCCCCCGGAGACTTATCAATGAGCAGTTCTTC
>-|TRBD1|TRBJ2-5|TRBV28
CASIQTGDFQETQYF
TGTGCCAGCATACAGACAGGGGACTTCCAAGAGACCCAGTACTTC
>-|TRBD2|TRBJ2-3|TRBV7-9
CASSSRERETDTQYF
TGTGCCAGCAGCTCACGGGAGCGGGAGACAGATACGCAGTATTTT
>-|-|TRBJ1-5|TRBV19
CASTEQPGDQPQHF
TGTGCCAGTACCGAACAGCCCGGGGATCAGCCCCAGCATTTT
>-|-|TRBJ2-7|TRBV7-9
CASSSLWLQYF
TGTGCCAGCAGCTCCCTGTGGCTGCAGTACTTC
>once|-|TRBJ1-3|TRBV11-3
CASSLGRGTGNTIYF
TGTGCCAGCAGCTTAGGCAGGGGAACTGGAAACACCATATATTTT
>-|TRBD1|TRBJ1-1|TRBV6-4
CASSALPTGGQENTEAFF
TGTGCCAGCAGTGCCTTACCGACAGGGGGTCAAGAGAACACTGAAGCTTTCTTT
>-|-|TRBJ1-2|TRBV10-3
CAISGYSDISYGYTF
TGTGCCATCAGTGGCTACTCGGACATCAGCTATGGCTACACCTTC
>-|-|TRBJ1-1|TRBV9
CASTPSPTYTEAFF
TGTGCCAGCACCCCTTCCCCCACTTACACTGAAGCTTTCTTT
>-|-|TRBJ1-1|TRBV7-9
CASSLQGREDTEAFF
TGTGCCAGCAGCTTACAGGGGAGGGAGGACACTGAAGCTTTCTTT
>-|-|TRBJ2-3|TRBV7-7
CASSPTGSRTDTQYF
TGTGCTAGCAGCCCGACAGGATCCCGCACAGATACGCAGTATTTT
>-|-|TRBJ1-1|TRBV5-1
CASSLVAVNTEAFF
TGCGCCAGCAGCTTGGTTGCGGTGAACACTGAAGCTTTCTTT
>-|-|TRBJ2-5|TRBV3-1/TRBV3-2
CASSRPGAGETQYF
TGTGCCAGCAGCCGGCCAGGGGCAGGGGAGACCCAGTACTTC
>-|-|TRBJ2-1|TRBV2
CASRPGQDNEQFF
TGTGCCAGCAGACCCGGCCAGGACAATGAGCAGTTCTTC
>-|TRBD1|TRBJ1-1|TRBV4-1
CASSLRQGPNTEAFF
TGCGCCAGCAGCCTCAGACAGGGTCCGAACACTGAAGCTTTCTTT
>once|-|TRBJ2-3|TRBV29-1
CSVSPQLNTDTQYF
TGCAGCGTTTCACCTCAACTTAACACAGATACGCAGTATTTT
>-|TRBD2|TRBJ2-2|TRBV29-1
CSAAGKPSGVANTGELFF
TGCAGCGCCGCGGGGAAGCCTAGCGGGGTCGCGAACACCGGGGAGCTGTTTTTT
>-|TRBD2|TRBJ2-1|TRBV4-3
CASSQERALGTSGNNEQFF
TGCGCCAGCAGCCAAGAAAGGGCCCTCGGGACTAGCGGTAACAATGAGCAGTTCTTC
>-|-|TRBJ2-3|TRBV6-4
CASSEAVGRTQYF
TGTGCCAGCAGTGAAGCGGTTGGGCGTACGCAGTATTTT
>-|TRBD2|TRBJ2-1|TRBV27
CASSLPGLAGGGRGNEQFF
TGTGCCAGCAGTTTACCGGGACTAGCGGGAGGGGGCCGGGGGAATGAGCAGTTCTTC
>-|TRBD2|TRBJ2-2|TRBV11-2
CASSPRTGTSAGELFF
TGTGCCAGCAGCCCTCGTACCGGGACTAGCGCCGGGGAGCTGTTTTTT
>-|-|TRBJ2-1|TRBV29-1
CSVPGIAYNEQFF
TGCAGCGTTCCCGGGATAGCTTACAATGAGCAGTTCTTC
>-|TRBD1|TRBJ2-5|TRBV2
CASTRDRGQETQYF
TGTGCCAGCACCCGGGACAGGGGGCAAGAGACCCAGTACTTC
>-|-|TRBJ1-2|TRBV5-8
CASSSRNYGYTF
TGTGCCAGCAGCTCGCGTAACTATGGCTACACCTTC
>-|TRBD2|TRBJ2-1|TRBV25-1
CASSPLSGGAAYEQFF
TGTGCCAGCAGTCCACTTAGCGGGGGGGCCGCATATGAGCAGTTCTTC
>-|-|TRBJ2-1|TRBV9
CASSVGPVYNEQFF
TGTGCCAGCAGCGTAGGTCCAGTCTACAATGAGCAGTTCTTC
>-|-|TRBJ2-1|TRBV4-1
CASSQDRADLNNEQFF
TGCGCCAGCAGCCAAGATCGAGCGGACCTTAACAATGAGCAGTTCTTC
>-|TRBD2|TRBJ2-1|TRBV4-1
CASSRAGSGRFNEQFF
TGCGCCAGCAGCCGAGCGGGGAGCGGGAGATTCAATGAGCAGTTCTTC